Included here is one T cell receptor (beta chain) sequence, with context. Its recognized antigen is unknown. Within one base of it there is no much larger clone, and no base qualities were kept. The time point label for this specimen denotes: peripheral blood 6 weeks after treatment start. The cohort included 25 to 35 patients with locally advanced or metastatic urothelial carcinoma who were treated at Memorial Sloan Kettering on a trial protocol. Peripheral blood mononuclear cells were collected pretreatment and during treatment, at between 1 and 8 total time points per patient. The Qiagen DNeasy Blood extraction kit was used to purify genomic DNA from total PBMCs and tumor samples. Collected pretreatment and during treatment, PBMCs were isolated and stored as previously described. The sample comes from a study of PD-L1 blockade in urothelial cancer (dated by TCRdb to about 2017). Study-level background: Every patient began therapy in the mid-2010s and was given atezolizumab 1,200 mg intravenously every 3 weeks. About 90% of the roughly 29 patients were males with bladder-origin urothelial cancer, and about 65% of the roughly 30 reported a prior smoking history. Patients had an ECOG performance status of 0 or 1 and had received between 0 and 3 prior chemotherapy regimens. Blood samples were analyzed at two time points: 3 weeks after treatment start (second dose) and 6 weeks after treatment start. Blood samples gave a median of about 150,000 T cells and under 85,000 unique TCRs, with a median clonality of roughly 0.08. The study was an exploratory multi-omic analysis of somatic, immune and clinical correlates of response to PD-L1 blockade with atezolizumab in urothelial cancer. TCR sequencing covered pretreatment tumor samples and matched, serially collected peripheral blood taken before and after atezolizumab treatment. Durable clinical benefit was defined as a progression-free survival longer than 6 months, and TCR features were additionally tested against progression-free survival and overall survival. In the same patients who had TCR sequencing, pretreatment tumors also underwent whole exome sequencing and RNA sequencing. Durable clinical benefit was achieved by nine patients and was not achieved by 20 patients. Under 30 patients had pretreatment blood TCR-seq, approximately 24 had at least one posttreatment blood collection, and approximately 24 had tumor TCR-seq.

V is cut by 0 bases and J by 2 bases, and the space between the germline ends is 14 bases. The CDR3 runs 16 residues from the cysteine to the phenylalanine. The CDR3 DNA has 48 bases and is translated from base 1. The germline V gene (reference sequence) sets CDR1 to SGHAT and CDR2 to FQDESV. What the research found in general, with its limitations: Because the sample size was small (n ≈ 30) and many of the analyses were exploratory, the results are meant to be hypothesis-generating. Improved progression-free and overall survival was associated with having pretreatment peripheral blood TCR clonality below the median. Among patients with durable benefit, tumor-associated TCR clones showed greater expansion in peripheral blood 3 weeks after treatment started (n ≈ 24, p = 0.022).

Synthetic TCR analog templates were spiked into each PCR to estimate absolute template abundance from read counts. The immunoSEQ assay was used to amplify TCRbeta CDR3 regions from genomic DNA with bias-controlled V and J gene primers. Rearranged TCRbeta segments were sequenced at approximately 20X coverage. The authors processed their data as follows. Sequencing errors were corrected by clustering, and CDR3s were annotated against IMGT so that V, D and J genes could be assigned. Only productive TCRbeta rearrangements were used in downstream analyses, excluding out-of-frame or stop-codon sequences. To compute clonality, Shannon entropy was normalized by the log of the number of unique productive sequences and then subtracted from one. Clones differing between time points or between blood and tumor were identified using Fisher's exact test with Benjamini-Hochberg correction, with an adjusted p below 0.01 applied as the threshold. Drawn from immuneACCESS, this table holds only the in-frame rearrangements with V and J called that TCRdb kept. Clones are partly lost; checked studies trace under half to an unresolved V gene and leave the rest unexplained. The V and J calls and clone size come from that table; D and trimming were worked out from the DNA. The sample contains 75,000 to 100,000 clones, roughly 83% of them found a single time. The ten largest clones add up to approximately 8% of the sample.

The sequencing here drew on PBMCs, taken around atezolizumab (anti-PD-L1) treatment. The rearrangement combines TRBV11-1 with TRBJ2-7; the D gene is perhaps TRBD2, from 5 matching bases. The sequence was obtained from a man between 65 and 85 years old with urothelial cancer. In nucleotide form, the sequence is TGTGCCAGCAGCTTAGCGCCGGGGATGGAGACCTACGAGCAGTACTTC. Its protein product is CASSLAPGMETYEQYF.